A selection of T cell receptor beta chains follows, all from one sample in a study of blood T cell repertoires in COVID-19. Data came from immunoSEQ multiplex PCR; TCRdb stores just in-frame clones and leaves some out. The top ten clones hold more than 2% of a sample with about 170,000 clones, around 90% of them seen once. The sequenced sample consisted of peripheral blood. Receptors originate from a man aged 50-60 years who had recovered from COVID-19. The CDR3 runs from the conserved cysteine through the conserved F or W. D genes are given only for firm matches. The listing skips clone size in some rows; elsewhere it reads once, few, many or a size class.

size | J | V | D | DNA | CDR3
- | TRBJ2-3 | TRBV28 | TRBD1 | TGTGCCAGCAGCGACGACAGGGGTCGGCTGGTTAGCCACACAGATACGCAGTATTTT | CASSDDRGRLVSHTDTQYF
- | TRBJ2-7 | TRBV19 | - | TGTGCCAGTAGTATTCGGACAGCGGCCAACTACGAGCAGTACTTC | CASSIRTAANYEQYF
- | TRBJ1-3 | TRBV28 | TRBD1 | TGTGCCAGCAGTCCCGACAGGGCGGGAAACACCATATATTTT | CASSPDRAGNTIYF
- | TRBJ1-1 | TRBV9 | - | TGTGCCAGCAGCGGGTCACAGGGACGCACTGAAGCTTTCTTT | CASSGSQGRTEAFF
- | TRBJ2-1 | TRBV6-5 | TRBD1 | TGTGCCAGCAAGGGACAGGCCTACAATGAGCAGTTCTTC | CASKGQAYNEQFF
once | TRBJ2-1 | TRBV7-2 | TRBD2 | TGTGCCAGCAGCTTAGGAACGCCTAGCGGGGGTCAGCAGTTCTTC | CASSLGTPSGGQQFF
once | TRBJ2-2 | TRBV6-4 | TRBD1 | TGTGCCAGCAGAGCCGGGACAGGGGTTACCGGGGAGCTGTTTTTT | CASRAGTGVTGELFF
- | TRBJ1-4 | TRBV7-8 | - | TGTGCCGGCCGTAAGTGCGGCTTACCGCTTCTTGCAACTAATGAAAAACTGTTTTTT | CAGRKCGLPLLATNEKLFF
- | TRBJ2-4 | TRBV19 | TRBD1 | TGTGCCAGTAGCCCAGGGACAGGGAGGGCCAAAAACATTCAGTACTTC | CASSPGTGRAKNIQYF
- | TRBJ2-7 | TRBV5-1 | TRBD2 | TGCGCCAGCAGCAACGGGACTAGCGGGGCCTACGAGCAGTACTTC | CASSNGTSGAYEQYF
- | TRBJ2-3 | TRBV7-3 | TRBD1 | TGTGCCAGCAGCTCAACCAGGACAGGGGGCACAGATACGCAGTATTTT | CASSSTRTGGTDTQYF
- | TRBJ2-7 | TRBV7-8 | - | TGTGCCAGCAGCTTAGTACCAGCCTACGAGCAGTACTTC | CASSLVPAYEQYF
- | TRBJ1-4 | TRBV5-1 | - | TGCGCCAGCAGCTTTACAGGGCCTCTCAATGAAAAACTGTTTTTT | CASSFTGPLNEKLFF
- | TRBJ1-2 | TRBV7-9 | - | TGTGCCAGCAGCTTAGAAGCCGCTCTTACCTTC | CASSLEAALTF
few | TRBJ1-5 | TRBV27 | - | TGTGCCAGCAGTTTTAAGGGGATAGGCAATCAGCCCCAGCATTTT | CASSFKGIGNQPQHF
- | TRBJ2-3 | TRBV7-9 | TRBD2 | TGTGCCAGCAGCACTAGAGAAGGGACTAGCGGGACAGATACGCAGTATTTT | CASSTREGTSGTDTQYF
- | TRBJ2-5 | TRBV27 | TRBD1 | TGTGCCAGCAGTTTCGGGGCGACAGGGCGGCAGACCCAGTACTTC | CASSFGATGRQTQYF
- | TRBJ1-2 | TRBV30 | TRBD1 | TGTGCCTGGACCTGGCCTGGGACAGGTCTTCATGGCTACACCTTC | CAWTWPGTGLHGYTF
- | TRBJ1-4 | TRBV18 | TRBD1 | TGTGCCAGCTCACTGGACAGGGGGGAAGAAAAACTGTTTTTT | CASSLDRGEEKLFF